Shown below are 8 T cell receptor beta chains from a single sample sequenced in a study of identical twins. TCRdb fed the 5' RACE reads into MiXCR, producing one record per CDR3 protein. Among 350,000 to 450,000 distinct CDR3 sequences listed, approximately 17% were seen once. The specimen sequenced was naive T cells sorted from blood. Source of these receptors: a man in his fifties in good health.

This sequence joins TRBV4-3 and TRBJ2-7, with a possible D match to TRBD2 (7 bases). V was clipped by 0 bases and J by 3 bases, with 18 bases between them. The CDR3 extends over 17 amino acids. Germline CDR1 is LGHNA and CDR2 is YSLEER. For the CDR3, the DNA is TGCGCCAGCAGCCAAGAGGGGCCGGGGGCGGGAGTCTACGAGCAGTACTTC. Its translation: CASSQEGPGAGVYEQYF.

The rearrangement joins TRBV29-1 to TRBJ2-2, with no clear D. V was cut by 7 bases and J by 5 bases, with 8 bases left in between. CDR3 length: 11 residues. The germline V gene encodes CDR1 SQVTM and CDR2 ANQGSEA. CDR3 coding DNA: TGCAGCGCTCAAAAAACCGGGGAGCTGTTTTTT. Translated, it gives CSAQKTGELFF.

This rearrangement joins TRBV7-6 to TRBJ2-2; D remains unclear. The CDR3 spans 13 residues. In germline, CDR1 is SGHVS, CDR2 FNYEAQ. V was cut by 1 base and J by 6 bases, with 6 bases left in between. The CDR3 protein is CASSLETAGELFF. CDR3 sequence (DNA): TGTGCCAGCAGCTTAGAGACGGCCGGGGAGCTGTTTTTT.

Concerning this clonotype itself: Given a much more abundant clone one base away, this may be a read error. The chain uses TRBV9 and TRBJ2-7; 10 bases fit TRBD2. The CDR3 contains 15 residues. Germline CDR1 is SGDLS and CDR2 is YYNGEE. CDR3 loop: CASCVGSSGSYEQYF. The CDR3 DNA is TGTGCCAGCTGCGTAGGGTCTAGCGGGAGTTACGAGCAGTACTTC.

The rearrangement uses TRBV28 and TRBJ2-7; D might be TRBD1 or TRBD2, each matching 6 bases. The CDR3 covers 13 residues. V lost 4 bases and J lost 5, with 12 bases in between. CDR1 MDHEN and CDR2 SYDVKM come from the germline V gene. The CDR3, as DNA: TGTGCCAGCAGTTCCGGGGGCAGAGACGAGCAGTACTTC. Translating gives CASSSGGRDEQYF.

The chain uses TRBV5-6 and TRBJ2-2; D perhaps matches TRBD2 (5 bases). Germline V gene lookup returns CDR1 SGHDT and CDR2 YYEEEE. The CDR3 is 19 residues long. Between the trimmed V and J ends, which lost 4 bases and 3 bases, there was a span of 25 bases. The CDR3, as DNA: TGTGCCAGCAGCCTCCTCGGCGGGTGGAAGGGAGCGGACACCGGGGAGCTGTTTTTT. The encoded protein is CASSLLGGWKGADTGELFF.

The chain joins TRBV10-3 to TRBJ1-2; the D is unclear. Germline values: CDR1 ENHRY, CDR2 SYGVKD. There are 13 residues in the CDR3. V was clipped by 0 bases and J by 6 bases, with 8 bases between them. The CDR3 bases are TGTGCCATCAGTGAGTCAACGAGTGATGGCTACACCTTC. Its protein is CAISESTSDGYTF.

The chain uses TRBV20-1 and TRBJ2-2, with D possibly matching TRBD2 (6 bases). CDR3 length: 19 residues. V shed 2 bases and J shed 0 bases, with 22 bases lying between them. Germline CDR1 is DFQATT and CDR2 is SNEGSKA (reference sequence). The CDR3 here is CSARLLDGRGGANTGELFF. DNA for the CDR3: TGCAGTGCTAGACTACTCGATGGGCGGGGCGGGGCGAACACCGGGGAGCTGTTTTTT.